This TCR beta chain is drawn from a study of T cells after posttransplantation cyclophosphamide. Sampled 1 year posttransplant, controls received myeloablative marrow transplants, methotrexate and a calcineurin inhibitor. This clone was counted between two and nine times. Method: immunoSEQ multiplex PCR; TCRdb's copy keeps in-frame clones and lacks some. The table shows about 12,000 clones, with about 81% occurring only once. This CDR3 region has 16 residues. The V and J ends lost 1 base and 2 bases, in that order; junction bases with no gene match: 3. Germline V CDR1 and CDR2: SEHNR, FQNEAQ (reference sequence).

V usage is TRBV7-9 and J usage is TRBJ1-5; 9 nucleotides line up with TRBD1. Sequenced here: PBMCs, sampled 367 days after allogeneic stem cell transplant with calcineurin inhibitor and methotrexate. The clonotype was recovered from a male patient in his 30s who received an allogeneic stem cell transplant from an unrelated donor, was CMV-positive, and had acute GVHD only. T cells may partly derive from the graft donor. CDR3: CASSLGQGEGNQPQHF. Here the CDR3 DNA reads TGTGCCAGCAGCTTAGGACAGGGGGAAGGCAATCAGCCCCAGCATTTT.